This TCR beta chain is from a study of spatial heterogeneity in lung cancer. Every individual TCR cDNA molecule carried its own unique molecular identifier, which allowed correction of PCR and sequencing errors. TCRdb recomputed calls from the 5' RACE reads with MiXCR, one row per CDR3 protein. This repertoire shows under 85,000 distinct CDR3 sequences, 8% found once; its top ten account for about 7%. Time point described: sample taken at primary tumor resection. The CDR3 consists of 17 residues. V shed 3 bases and J 0 bases; nucleotides not matched to a gene: 3. CDR1 is LGHNA and CDR2 is YNFKEQ in the germline V gene. This clonotype was seen repeatedly, ten times or more.

The specimen comprised PBMCs, sampled at surgery. This clonotype was sampled from a male donor with early-stage non-small cell lung cancer. The J gene is TRBJ2-1, the V gene TRBV4-2; 12 nucleotides match TRBD2. The CDR3 spells CASSHASGRDSYNEQFF. The CDR3 nucleotides are TGTGCCAGCAGCCATGCTAGCGGGAGGGACTCCTACAATGAGCAGTTCTTC.